This passage covers 2 T cell receptor beta chains from one sample sequenced in a study of T cell changes during pregnancy in multiple sclerosis. Assay: immunoSEQ multiplex PCR; the TCRdb copy retains only in-frame clones and omits some. In the table there are about 44,000 clones, approximately 95% of which are singletons. The sample was CD4+ T cells from peripheral blood mononuclear cells, taken in the first trimester of pregnancy. All receptors come from a female donor with multiple sclerosis, enrolled in a pregnancy study.

Here the CDR3 DNA reads TGTGCCAGCAGCCTAAACCGCAGGGTGAACACCGGGGAGCTGTTTTTT. This encodes CASSLNRRVNTGELFF. The chain uses TRBV9 and TRBJ2-2; weak D call: TRBD1 (5 bases). The CDR3 totals 16 residues. Germline CDR1 and CDR2: SGDLS and YYNGEE. V lost 4 bases and J lost 1, with 14 bases in between.

The V and J genes are TRBV5-4 and TRBJ1-2, with 8 positions matching TRBD1. V gave up 4 bases and J gave up 4 bases; unmatched junction bases: 6. Germline values: CDR1 SGHNT, CDR2 YYREEE (reference sequence). The CDR3 loop spans 14 amino acids. The CDR3 sequence is CASSARQGPYGYTF. DNA of the CDR3: TGTGCCAGCAGCGCGCGACAGGGGCCCTATGGCTACACCTTC.